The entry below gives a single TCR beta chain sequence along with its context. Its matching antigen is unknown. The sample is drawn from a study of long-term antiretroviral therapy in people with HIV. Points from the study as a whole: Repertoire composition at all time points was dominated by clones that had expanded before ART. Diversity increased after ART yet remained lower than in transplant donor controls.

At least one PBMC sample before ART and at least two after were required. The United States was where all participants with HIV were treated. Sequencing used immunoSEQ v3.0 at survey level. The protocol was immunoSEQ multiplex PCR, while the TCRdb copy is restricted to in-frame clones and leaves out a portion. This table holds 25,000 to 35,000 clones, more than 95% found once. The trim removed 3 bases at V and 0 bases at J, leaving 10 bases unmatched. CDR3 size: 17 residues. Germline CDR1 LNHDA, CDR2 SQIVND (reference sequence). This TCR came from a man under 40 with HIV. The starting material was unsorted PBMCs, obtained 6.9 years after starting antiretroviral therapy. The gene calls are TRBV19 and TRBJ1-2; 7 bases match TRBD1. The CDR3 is CASSMGDSYYSNYGYTF. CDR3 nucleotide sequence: TGTGCCAGTAGTATGGGGGACAGTTACTATTCTAACTATGGCTACACCTTC.